The 29 T cell receptor beta chains in this list originate from one sample, sequenced in a study of cytomegalovirus exposure and HLA in healthy donors. The PCR ran on 60 Vbeta and 13 Jbeta primers. Sequenced by immunoSEQ multiplex PCR; TCRdb stores in-frame clones only, minus some. The sample includes approximately 130,000 clones, around 80% of them seen just once. Sequenced input: PBMCs. These receptors were collected from a man in his fifties or sixties in good health and CMV-seronegative.

The chain couples TRBV7-9 to TRBJ2-7; 7 nucleotides match TRBD2. V lost 11 bases and J lost 5; bases outside the gene matches: 6. The CDR3 consists of 11 residues. From germline, CDR1 is SEHNR and CDR2 FQNEAQ (reference sequence). The CDR3 spells CASRAGDEQYF. The CDR3 nucleotides read TGTGCCTCCCGGGCGGGGGACGAGCAGTACTTC.

The gene calls are TRBV6-4 and TRBJ2-3, with a possible D match to TRBD2 (6 bases). The CDR3 consists of 15 residues. The V and J ends lost 0 bases and 0 bases respectively, with 7 bases between them. CDR1 MRHNA and CDR2 SNTAGT come from the germline V gene. The CDR3 coding sequence is TGTGCCAGCAGTGACTCGGGACTCAGCACAGATACGCAGTATTTT. This sequence encodes CASSDSGLSTDTQYF.

The chain links TRBV5-5 to TRBJ1-2; 8 nucleotides match TRBD1. Germline-derived CDR1 and CDR2 are SGHKS and YYEKEE (reference sequence). Trimming cost V 0 bases and J 7 bases; bases outside gene matches: 5. There are 14 residues in the CDR3. The CDR3 protein is CASSLVGTGTGYTF. The CDR3 nucleotides are TGTGCCAGCAGCTTGGTTGGGACAGGAACTGGCTACACCTTC.

The V call is TRBV7-6, the J call TRBJ2-7; D is perhaps TRBD2 (6 bases). The CDR3 is 13 amino acids. Trimming took off 4 bases at V and 5 bases at J, with 12 bases between the two ends. Germline loops: CDR1 SGHVS, CDR2 FNYEAQ. The CDR3 region has the DNA TGTGCCAGCAGCTCCGGGGGAAGGGACGAGCAGTACTTC. It yields the protein CASSSGGRDEQYF.

The chain couples TRBV4-1 to TRBJ1-2, with 9 positions matching TRBD1. The CDR3 length is 18 residues. The germline gives CDR1 MGHRA, CDR2 YSYEKL. Trimming took 3 bases from V and 7 from J; bases not matched to a gene: 18. The DNA for the CDR3 is TGCGCCAGCAGCCACGCCGACCCCGGGACAGGGCACCCGGTTGGCTACACCTTC. Protein sequence: CASSHADPGTGHPVGYTF.

The V and J genes are TRBV7-9 and TRBJ2-7; D may be TRBD2 (5 bases). Germline V gives CDR1 SEHNR, CDR2 FQNEAQ (reference sequence). CDR3 length: 14 amino acids. Between the trimmed V and J ends, which lost 8 bases and 0 bases, there was a span of 14 bases. The CDR3 coding sequence is TGTGCCAGCTCCGCCGGGATAGCCTCCTACGAGCAGTACTTC. Translating gives CASSAGIASYEQYF.

This chain links TRBV30 with TRBJ1-1; a weak D match, TRBD1 (5 bases). The CDR3 is 13 amino acids. The germline V gene has CDR1 GTSNPN and CDR2 SVGIG (reference sequence). Trimming left V 0 bases short and J 3 bases short, with 8 bases between. CDR3: CAWSVGEDTEAFF. In DNA form, the CDR3 reads TGTGCCTGGAGTGTAGGGGAAGACACTGAAGCTTTCTTT.

V is TRBV2 and J is TRBJ2-5; the D is unclear. The CDR3 loop spans 13 amino acids. The V gene lost 2 bases and the J gene lost 5 bases, with 9 bases spanning the gap. CDR1 SNHLY and CDR2 FYNNEI come from the germline V gene. The CDR3 protein is CASSEYEKETQYF. The CDR3 coding sequence is TGTGCCAGCAGTGAATATGAGAAGGAGACCCAGTACTTC. The complete variable domain, with remaining parts taken from reference TRBV2 and TRBJ2-5, reads EPEVTQTPSHQVTQMGQEVILRCVPISNHLYFYWYRQILGQKVEFLVSFYNNEISEKSEIFDDQFSVERPDGSNFTLKIRSTKLEDSAMYFCASSEYEKETQYFGPGTRLLVL.

This clone came up a few times. J is TRBJ2-3 and V is TRBV19; 8 nucleotides match TRBD1. V gave up 6 bases and J gave up 0 bases; unmatched junction bases: 5. CDR1 and CDR2 from the germline V gene are LNHDA and SQIVND (reference sequence). The CDR3 consists of 15 residues. CDR3 nucleotide sequence: TGTGCCAGTAGGGACAGGGTGACTAGCACAGATACGCAGTATTTT. This sequence encodes CASRDRVTSTDTQYF.

The CDR3 reads CASRAEVETQYF. The CDR3 nucleotides read TGTGCCAGCAGGGCCGAGGTAGAGACCCAGTACTTC. The gene calls are TRBV2 and TRBJ2-5; no clear D. The CDR3 length is 12 residues. Germline V lookup: CDR1 SNHLY, CDR2 FYNNEI. Trimming took off 6 bases at V and 4 bases at J, with 9 bases between the two ends.

The V gene is TRBV10-1, the J gene TRBJ2-3, with TRBD2 identical over 9 bases. V trimming: 6 bases; J trimming: 3 bases; junction bases outside the gene matches: 4. Germline values: CDR1 WNHNN, CDR2 SYGVQD (reference sequence). The CDR3 spans 14 residues. CDR3 region: CASSPAGGTDTQYF. CDR3 in DNA: TGCGCCAGCAGCCCAGCGGGGGGTACAGATACGCAGTATTTT.

The V and J genes are TRBV10-2 and TRBJ2-1; TRBD1 matches 10 bases. CDR3 length equals 14 residues. V lost 8 bases and J lost 7; bases outside the gene matches: 8. Germline V gene data show CDR1 as WSHSY and CDR2 as SAAADI. In nucleotides, the CDR3 is TGCGCCAGCCGCGGGACAGGGGTCGGAAATGAGCAGTTCTTC. Translation: CASRGTGVGNEQFF.

The chain employs TRBV6-1 and TRBJ1-2; D gene uncertain. CDR1 is MNHNS and CDR2 is SASEGT in the germline V gene. This CDR3 is 13 amino acids long. The V and J ends lost 1 base and 5 bases respectively, with 8 bases between them. CDR3 coding DNA: TGTGCCAGCAGTGAAGTGAGGGCGTATGGCTACACCTTC. Translating gives CASSEVRAYGYTF.

The V gene is TRBV7-3, the J gene TRBJ1-2; 8 bases align to TRBD1. Germline CDR1 SGHTA, CDR2 FQGTGA. V shed 6 bases, J shed 7 bases, and the junction held 10 bases outside the gene matches. The CDR3 is 14 residues long. The CDR3 nucleotides are TGTGCCAGCAGGCCCCCCCAGACAGGGGCTGGCTACACCTTC. This sequence encodes CASRPPQTGAGYTF.

The rearrangement joins TRBV2 to TRBJ1-2; D remains unclear. CDR1 SNHLY and CDR2 FYNNEI come from the germline V gene. This CDR3 comprises 12 residues. The V and J ends lost 7 bases and 1 base respectively, with 7 bases between them. The CDR3 is CASTAFNYGYTF. CDR3 sequence (DNA): TGTGCCAGCACTGCGTTTAACTATGGCTACACCTTC.

The V and J genes are TRBV2 and TRBJ2-1; the D gene is possibly TRBD1 (6 bases). CDR1 SNHLY and CDR2 FYNNEI come from the germline V gene. CDR3 size: 13 residues. V lost 7 bases, J lost 6 bases, and 13 bases lay in between. CDR3 in amino acids: CASKQGLGNEQFF. CDR3 nucleotide sequence: TGTGCCAGCAAACAGGGCTTGGGCAATGAGCAGTTCTTC.

V usage is TRBV2 and J usage is TRBJ2-7; D might be TRBD2 (5 bases). This CDR3 comprises 13 residues. CDR1 is SNHLY, CDR2 FYNNEI, per germline. The V and J ends lost 6 bases and 2 bases respectively, with 11 bases between them. CDR3: CASRRTFAYEQYF. The DNA of the CDR3 is TGTGCCAGCAGGCGGACTTTCGCCTACGAGCAGTACTTC.

The chain recombines TRBV4-3 with TRBJ2-7; 12 bases are a match to TRBD2. The germline V gene has CDR1 LGHNA and CDR2 YSLEER. V was pared by 2 bases and J by 3 bases, with 5 bases of the junction left unmatched. The CDR3 has 16 residues. CDR3 region: CASSQTTSGGDYEQYF. CDR3 coding DNA: TGCGCCAGCAGCCAAACGACTAGCGGGGGAGACTACGAGCAGTACTTC.

V and J are TRBV9 and TRBJ2-1; 7 bases are shared with TRBD1. Germline lookup yields CDR1 SGDLS and CDR2 YYNGEE. Trimming at V came to 3 bases and at J to 0 bases, leaving 6 bases not matched to a gene. The CDR3 is made up of 16 amino acids. CDR3 bases: TGTGCCAGCAGCGGTTGGGACAGTCACTCCTACAATGAGCAGTTCTTC. Protein sequence: CASSGWDSHSYNEQFF.

The CDR3 DNA sequence: TGCGCCAGCAGCTTGGGACTAGCGGGGGGCAGTGAGCAGTTCTTC. Translated, it gives CASSLGLAGGSEQFF. The chain couples TRBV5-1 to TRBJ2-1; 13 bases fit TRBD2. Trimming cost V 0 bases and J 9 bases; bases outside gene matches: 3. Per the germline V gene, CDR1 is SGHRS and CDR2 is YFSETQ. CDR3 length: 15 amino acids.

The J gene is TRBJ2-5, the V gene TRBV30; 8 bases are shared with TRBD2. The tail of the sequence fits TRBJ2-7 better, so the J call may be wrong. Germline V CDR1 and CDR2: GTSNPN, SVGIG (reference sequence). The CDR3 covers 16 residues. CDR3 residues: CAWSGAWSGGSYEQYF. As DNA, the CDR3 is TGTGCCTGGAGCGGCGCTTGGAGCGGGGGCTCCTACGAGCAGTACTTC.

The V call is TRBV5-1, the J call TRBJ2-3; no clear D. V shed 4 bases and J shed 6 bases, with 15 bases lying between them. The CDR3 sequence is 14 residues long. Germline-derived CDR1 and CDR2 are SGHRS and YFSETQ. The DNA for the CDR3 is TGCGCCAGCAGCCTCGGATACACGCGGGATACGCAGTATTTT. Amino acid sequence: CASSLGYTRDTQYF.

This clone was detected a few times. The genes are TRBV5-6 and TRBJ2-3; perhaps TRBD2 as D (7 bases). Germline assignment: CDR1 SGHDT and CDR2 YYEEEE. The CDR3 is 15 amino acids. Trimming left V 2 bases short and J 4 bases short, with 14 bases between. For the CDR3, the DNA is TGTGCCAGCAGCTTTGGGGGAGGGGGGTCAGATACGCAGTATTTT. This codes for CASSFGGGGSDTQYF.

The chain combines TRBV4-1 with TRBJ1-1; 7 bases are shared with TRBD1. With 4 bases clipped from V and 3 bases from J, the junction kept 8 bases outside the gene matches. The length of the CDR3 is 15 residues. Germline V CDR1 and CDR2: MGHRA, YSYEKL. The CDR3 nucleotides are TGCGCCAGCAGCCTTCGACAGGGATCGGACACTGAAGCTTTCTTT. Protein product: CASSLRQGSDTEAFF.

The chain couples TRBV9 to TRBJ2-3; D call uncertain. The CDR3 covers 14 residues. Trimming cost V 2 bases and J 4 bases, with 11 bases left between them. CDR1 is SGDLS, CDR2 YYNGEE, per germline. CDR3 residues: CASSVGQTSDTQYF. The CDR3 nucleotides are TGTGCCAGCAGCGTTGGGCAGACATCAGATACGCAGTATTTT.

The V and J genes are TRBV9 and TRBJ1-6, with 11 bases that match TRBD1. J was trimmed by 6 bases and V by 0 bases; bases with no gene match: 5. The CDR3 contains 17 residues. CDR1 is SGDLS, CDR2 YYNGEE, per germline. The CDR3 DNA reads as TGTGCCAGCAGCGTAGCTGGGACAGGGGGTCCTAATTCACCCCTCCACTTT. Amino acid sequence: CASSVAGTGGPNSPLHF.

CDR3 DNA sequence: TGTGCCAGCAGCTTTCCTGCCGCAGGGACAGATACGCAGTATTTT. As protein: CASSFPAAGTDTQYF. The chain is built from TRBV11-2 and TRBJ2-3, with D maybe TRBD1 (5 bases). The germline gives CDR1 SGHAT, CDR2 FQNNGV. V was pared by 3 bases and J by 3 bases, with 13 bases between. This CDR3 is 15 amino acids long.

The chain couples TRBV18 to TRBJ2-7; the D gene is possibly TRBD1 (5 bases). V was pared by 4 bases and J by 6 bases, with 22 bases between. CDR1 KGHSH and CDR2 LQKENI come from the germline V gene. The CDR3 is made up of 16 amino acids. The CDR3 loop reads CASSHLTDRMGSEQYF. Written as DNA, the CDR3 is TGTGCCAGCTCACACCTGACAGATAGGATGGGCTCCGAGCAGTACTTC.

V is TRBV11-2 and J is TRBJ1-1; 7 positions agree with TRBD1. Trimming at V came to 5 bases and at J to 5 bases, leaving 5 bases not matched to a gene. This CDR3 is built from 13 residues. Germline V gene data show CDR1 as SGHAT and CDR2 as FQNNGV. In DNA form, the CDR3 reads TGTGCCAGCAGCAGCAGGGGGAGGACTGAAGCTTTCTTT. This encodes CASSSRGRTEAFF. Supplemented by reference TRBV11-2 and TRBJ1-1, the full variable domain reads EAGVAQSPRYKIIEKRQSVAFWCNPISGHATLYWYQQILGQGPKLLIQFQNNGVVDDSQLPKDRFSAERLKGVDSTLKIQPAKLEDSAVYLCASSSRGRTEAFFGQGTRLTVV.